Listed below are T cell receptor beta chains from one sample, sequenced in a study of neurological immune-mediated disorders. TCRdb ran MiXCR on the 5' RACE reads and lists one entry per CDR3 protein. The sample includes around 61,000 distinct CDR3 sequences, around 5.1% seen only once; the top ten take around 6%. Sequencing was carried out using PBMCs. The receptors here all came from a human donor with multiple sclerosis. The donor label of this sample is uncertain. Each CDR3 is given with its conserved first and last residue. The order of the fields is CDR3 protein, CDR3 DNA, clone size, J gene, V gene, D gene. D genes are given only for firm matches. A row's size may be missing; if present it is once, few, many or a size class.

CSVERTSGGAREQFF | TGCAGCGTTGAAAGGACTAGCGGGGGGGCTCGGGAGCAGTTCTTC | many | TRBJ2-1 | TRBV29-1 | TRBD2
CASSQGPQTESGYYEQYF | TGCGCCAGCAGCCAAGGACCCCAAACAGAGAGCGGCTACTACGAGCAGTACTTC | many | TRBJ2-7 | TRBV5-1 | .
CAIRIGTGQGPSEAFF | TGTGCCATCAGGATCGGAACGGGACAGGGGCCGTCTGAGGCTTTCTTT | many | TRBJ1-1 | TRBV10-3 | TRBD1
CASSFRTGRNSPLHF | TGTGCCAGCAGCTTTCGGACAGGGAGGAATTCACCCCTCCACTTT | many | TRBJ1-6 | TRBV7-2 | TRBD1
CASSLGGGRLRNLADTQYF | TGCGCCAGCAGCTTAGGCGGGGGGAGGCTTCGCAACCTGGCAGATACGCAGTATTTT | many | TRBJ2-3 | TRBV5-1 | TRBD2
CASSSGGQPQHF | TGTGCCAGCAGCTCAGGGGGTCAGCCCCAGCATTTT | many | TRBJ1-5 | TRBV7-9 | TRBD1
CSASTEGTGDRPGYTF | TGCAGTGCTAGCACAGAGGGGACAGGAGACCGCCCGGGCTACACCTTC | many | TRBJ1-2 | TRBV20-1 | TRBD1
CASSLAGAGSPLHF | TGTGCCAGCAGCTTGGCGGGGGCTGGTTCACCCCTCCACTTT | many | TRBJ1-6 | TRBV7-2 | .
CSARGLYGLGDGYTF | TGCAGTGCTAGGGGGCTTTACGGGTTGGGGGATGGCTACACCTTC | many | TRBJ1-2 | TRBV20-1 | .
CATSPGQGVPGANVLTF | TGTGCCACCAGTCCGGGACAGGGGGTCCCTGGGGCCAACGTCCTGACTTTC | many | TRBJ2-6 | TRBV24-1 | TRBD1
CASSIGGIGYTF | TGTGCCAGCAGTATAGGGGGAATAGGCTACACCTTC | many | TRBJ1-2 | TRBV27 | .
CSVEDWGDAPDTQYF | TGCAGCGTTGAAGATTGGGGGGACGCCCCAGATACGCAGTATTTT | many | TRBJ2-3 | TRBV29-1 | .
CASSQFNGGAHEQYF | TGTGCCAGCAGCCAATTTAACGGGGGGGCCCACGAGCAGTACTTC | many | TRBJ2-7 | TRBV3-1 | TRBD2
CASSPSGFMNTEAFF | TGTGCCAGCAGCCCGTCGGGTTTCATGAACACTGAAGCTTTCTTT | many | TRBJ1-1 | TRBV5-8 | .
CSARATNTEAFF | TGCAGTGCTAGAGCAACAAACACTGAAGCTTTCTTT | many | TRBJ1-1 | TRBV20-1 | .
CATSRVRTGDTGELFF | TGTGCCACCAGCAGAGTAAGGACAGGGGACACCGGGGAGCTGTTTTTT | many | TRBJ2-2 | TRBV15 | TRBD1
CASSEDRYTDTQYF | TGTGCCAGCAGTGAGGACAGGTACACAGATACGCAGTATTTT | many | TRBJ2-3 | TRBV2 | TRBD1
CASSLDGQGVAGELFF | TGCGCCAGCAGCTTGGATGGACAGGGAGTCGCCGGGGAGCTGTTTTTT | many | TRBJ2-2 | TRBV5-1 | TRBD1
CASSQDRQDNWPHTQYF | TGTGCCAGCAGCCAAGATCGACAGGATAATTGGCCTCATACGCAGTATTTT | many | TRBJ2-3 | TRBV14 | .
CASSVGRATDTQYF | TGTGCCAGCAGCGTAGGGCGGGCCACAGATACGCAGTATTTT | many | TRBJ2-3 | TRBV9 | .
CASSGTGGGQPQHF | TGTGCCAGCAGTGGTACAGGGGGCGGGCAGCCCCAGCATTTT | many | TRBJ1-5 | TRBV3-1 | TRBD1
CASSGTGEYSNQPQHF | TGTGCCAGCAGTGGGACAGGCGAGTATAGCAATCAGCCCCAGCATTTT | many | TRBJ1-5 | TRBV6-6 | TRBD1
CASSSSDRGHTGELFF | TGTGCCAGCAGTTCCTCGGACAGGGGGCACACCGGGGAGCTGTTTTTT | many | TRBJ2-2 | TRBV6-5 | TRBD1
CSATDRGDADTQYF | TGCAGTGCTACAGACAGGGGCGACGCAGATACGCAGTATTTT | many | TRBJ2-3 | TRBV20-1 | TRBD1
CASSTARGEAFF | TGTGCCAGCAGCACCGCCCGGGGAGAAGCTTTCTTT | . | TRBJ1-1 | TRBV5-5 | .
CSARGGRTSYEQYF | TGCAGTGCTAGAGGGGGACGGACCTCCTACGAGCAGTACTTC | . | TRBJ2-7 | TRBV20-1 | .
CASSQDPGQNQPQHF | TGTGCCAGCAGCCAAGATCCTGGACAGAATCAGCCCCAGCATTTT | many | TRBJ1-5 | TRBV3-1 | .
CATSRGGSGSYEQYF | TGTGCCACCAGCAGAGGTGGTAGCGGTAGCTACGAGCAGTACTTC | many | TRBJ2-7 | TRBV15 | .
CAIMRRRTDTQYF | TGTGCCATCATGAGGAGGCGCACAGATACGCAGTATTTT | many | TRBJ2-3 | TRBV10-3 | .
CASSKGQGYGYTF | TGTGCCAGCAGCAAGGGCCAGGGGTATGGCTACACCTTC | many | TRBJ1-2 | TRBV14 | .
CASSSGQGGYEQYF | TGTGCCAGCTCATCTGGACAGGGGGGCTACGAGCAGTACTTC | many | TRBJ2-7 | TRBV18 | TRBD1
CAISGDKEGNIQYF | TGTGCCATCAGTGGCGACAAGGAGGGGAACATTCAGTACTTC | many | TRBJ2-4 | TRBV10-3 | .
CSAIPGQITDTQYF | TGCAGTGCTATCCCGGGACAGATCACAGATACGCAGTATTTT | many | TRBJ2-3 | TRBV20-1 | TRBD1
CSARDQGSGDTQYF | TGCAGTGCTAGAGATCAAGGGAGCGGGGATACGCAGTATTTT | many | TRBJ2-3 | TRBV20-1 | .
CASSPTGTGLEQYF | TGTGCCAGCAGTCCCACCGGGACAGGTCTCGAGCAGTACTTC | many | TRBJ2-7 | TRBV12-3/TRBV12-4 | TRBD1
CASSLWEGREQYF | TGCGCCAGCAGCTTATGGGAAGGACGCGAGCAGTACTTC | many | TRBJ2-7 | TRBV5-1 | .
CASSPGGGSYNEQFF | TGCGCCAGCAGCCCGGGGGGGGGCTCCTACAATGAGCAGTTCTTC | many | TRBJ2-1 | TRBV5-1 | TRBD2
CASSLLREAGEQYF | TGTGCCAGCAGCTTGCTCCGGGAGGCAGGGGAGCAGTACTTC | few | TRBJ2-7 | TRBV7-2 | TRBD2
CASTQRSSGGPSSYNEQFF | TGTGCCAGCACCCAAAGGTCCAGCGGGGGGCCGAGCTCCTACAATGAGCAGTTCTTC | many | TRBJ2-1 | TRBV9 | TRBD2
CSARDARGGTDTQYF | TGCAGTGCTAGAGATGCGCGGGGGGGCACAGATACGCAGTATTTT | many | TRBJ2-3 | TRBV20-1 | TRBD2
CASSLEVGASNQPQHF | TGTGCCAGCTCACTCGAAGTGGGGGCGAGCAATCAGCCCCAGCATTTT | many | TRBJ1-5 | TRBV18 | .
CASTHGTIF | TGTGCCAGCACCCACGGCACCATTTTT | many | TRBJ1-3 | TRBV5-5 | .
CASTGSAYEQYF | TGCGCCAGCACGGGGAGCGCCTACGAGCAGTACTTC | many | TRBJ2-7 | TRBV5-1 | .
CASSLAIHTEAFF | TGCGCCAGCAGCTTGGCAATCCACACTGAAGCTTTCTTT | many | TRBJ1-1 | TRBV5-1 | .